A single sample is the source of the 21 T cell receptor beta chains below, sequenced in a study of blood T cell repertoires in COVID-19. Clones were read by immunoSEQ multiplex PCR, and TCRdb kept only the in-frame ones, dropping some. The sample records around 120,000 clones, approximately 86% being singletons. The sequenced sample was PBMCs or T cells enriched from blood (not recorded which). The receptors originated from a woman aged 50 to 60 who had recovered from COVID-19.

The V gene is TRBV6-4, the J gene TRBJ2-1, with D possibly being TRBD2 (7 bases). The V end was cut by 8 bases, the J end by 0 bases, with 26 bases between. Germline V CDR1 and CDR2: MRHNA, SNTAGT. CDR3 length: 19 amino acids. CDR3 in DNA: TGTGCCAGCGCGAAAGAAGGCGGGGGCGAATCGAGCTCCTACAATGAGCAGTTCTTC. It is translated as CASAKEGGGESSSYNEQFF.

The count of this clone is one. The chain employs TRBV12-3 or TRBV12-4 and TRBJ2-1; D unclear. The CDR3 totals 12 residues. The V gene lost 4 bases and the J gene lost 6 bases, with 7 bases spanning the gap. In nucleotides, the CDR3 is TGTGCCAGCAGTTCAACCAGCAATGAGCAGTTCTTC. The encoded protein is CASSSTSNEQFF.

The rearrangement uses TRBV7-3 and TRBJ2-3; the match to TRBD1 covers 8 bases. The CDR3 loop spans 15 amino acids. Germline V CDR1 and CDR2: SGHTA, FQGTGA. The V and J ends lost 1 base and 2 bases, in that order; junction bases with no gene match: 2. Written as DNA, the CDR3 is TGTGCCAGCAGCTTAATGACAGGGGCCACAGATACGCAGTATTTT. Translation: CASSLMTGATDTQYF.

The rearrangement uses TRBV18 and TRBJ1-2; a weak D match, TRBD1 (6 bases). Trimming removed 5 bases at V and 7 bases at J, with 17 bases between. The germline gives CDR1 KGHSH, CDR2 LQKENI. The CDR3 sequence is 14 residues long. The CDR3: CASSATEGGSGYTF. CDR3 bases: TGTGCCAGCTCAGCGACTGAGGGGGGGTCTGGCTACACCTTC.

The chain carries TRBV4-1 and TRBJ2-1; tentative D call: TRBD2 (5 bases). The germline CDR1 and CDR2 sequences are MGHRA and YSYEKL. V was cut by 0 bases and J by 7 bases, with 13 bases left in between. The CDR3 extends over 15 amino acids. CDR3 in amino acids: CASSQDRNSGNEQFF. The CDR3 bases are TGCGCCAGCAGCCAAGATCGGAACAGCGGAAATGAGCAGTTCTTC.

The chain couples TRBV11-3 to TRBJ1-2; 8 positions agree with TRBD1. Germline V CDR1 and CDR2: SGHNT, YENEEA. This CDR3 region has 16 residues. The ends lost 1 base at V and 5 bases at J; junction bases unmatched: 9. CDR3 amino acids: CASSLGEGTGSYGYTF. The CDR3 nucleotides read TGTGCCAGCAGCTTAGGTGAAGGGACAGGATCATATGGCTACACCTTC.

The gene calls are TRBV2 and TRBJ1-5; weak D call: TRBD1 (6 bases). V shed 2 bases and J shed 8 bases, with 10 bases lying between them. The CDR3 extends over 13 amino acids. Looked up from germline, CDR1 is SNHLY and CDR2 is FYNNEI. CDR3 amino acids: CASSEHPGEPQHF. The CDR3 DNA sequence: TGTGCCAGCAGTGAACACCCAGGGGAGCCCCAGCATTTT.

V usage is TRBV29-1 and J usage is TRBJ1-2; 8 bases match TRBD1. CDR1 and CDR2 from the germline V gene are SQVTM and ANQGSEA. The CDR3 is made up of 11 amino acids. V lost 5 bases, J lost 5 bases, and 1 base stayed unmatched. This CDR3 reads CSVTGGYGYTF. The CDR3 region has the DNA TGCAGCGTTACAGGGGGGTATGGCTACACCTTC.

CDR3 in DNA: TGTGCCACCAGCAGAGAGACCGTCGGGGTCTCCTACGAGCAGTACTTC. Translating gives CATSRETVGVSYEQYF. The chain recombines TRBV15 with TRBJ2-7, with D maybe TRBD2 (5 bases). The ends were cut back, 0 bases at V and 0 bases at J, with 12 bases in the middle. CDR3 length: 16 amino acids. Per the germline V gene, CDR1 is LNHNV and CDR2 is YYDKDF (reference sequence).

This chain joins TRBV10-1 and TRBJ2-2, with D possibly TRBD2 on 5 matching bases. This CDR3 has 15 amino acids. V was cut by 0 bases and J by 5 bases, with 10 bases left in between. Germline CDR1 reads WNHNN; CDR2 reads SYGVQD (reference sequence). CDR3 amino acids: CASSESLRETGELFF. CDR3 sequence (DNA): TGCGCCAGCAGTGAGTCGCTTAGGGAGACCGGGGAGCTGTTTTTT.

The rearrangement joins TRBV6-2 or TRBV6-3 to TRBJ1-5, with 7 bases identical to TRBD1. The CDR3 runs 16 residues. Germline V lookup: CDR1 MNHEY, CDR2 SVGEGT. V lost 2 bases, J lost 0 bases, and 4 bases stayed unmatched. CDR3 in DNA: TGTGCCAGCAGTTACCCGCGGACAGGTAGCAATCAGCCCCAGCATTTT. This gives the protein CASSYPRTGSNQPQHF.

The rearrangement uses TRBV29-1 and TRBJ1-1; D remains unclear. The CDR3 sequence is 14 residues long. V was pared by 7 bases and J by 6 bases, with 21 bases between. Germline values: CDR1 SQVTM, CDR2 ANQGSEA. CDR3 residues: CSGTTGPGFAEAFF. CDR3 nucleotide sequence: TGCAGCGGCACGACTGGCCCGGGGTTCGCTGAAGCTTTCTTT.

J is TRBJ2-7 and V is TRBV6-5; tentatively, D is TRBD1 (5 bases). With 10 bases removed from V and 5 bases from J, the gap between germline ends came to 15 bases. The CDR3 consists of 12 residues. Germline lookup yields CDR1 MNHEY and CDR2 SVGAGI. CDR3 in DNA: TGTGCCACCCTGGGGCAGGGAAACGAGCAGTACTTC. Protein sequence: CATLGQGNEQYF.

The chain is built from TRBV7-9 and TRBJ1-2; 12 nucleotides match TRBD1. The CDR3 sequence is 16 residues long. V lost 5 bases, J lost 5 bases, and 9 bases stayed unmatched. Germline V gene lookup returns CDR1 SEHNR and CDR2 FQNEAQ (reference sequence). CDR3 sequence: CASSPPGTGGGYGYTF. CDR3 in DNA: TGTGCCAGCAGCCCCCCCGGGACAGGGGGCGGGTATGGCTACACCTTC.

The rearrangement uses TRBV4-1 and TRBJ1-1; weak D call: TRBD1 (6 bases). This CDR3 has 15 amino acids. Per the germline V gene, CDR1 is MGHRA and CDR2 is YSYEKL. Trimming stripped 1 base from V and 4 bases from J, with 13 bases between. In nucleotides, the CDR3 is TGCGCCAGCAGCCAAGGGTCCCAGGGGCCCACTGAAGCTTTCTTT. This sequence encodes CASSQGSQGPTEAFF.

A few counts support this clone. The chain uses TRBV9 and TRBJ1-2; D may be TRBD1 (6 bases). V lost 1 base and J 2 bases, leaving 6 bases between the germline ends. This CDR3 has 13 amino acids. The germline V gene has CDR1 SGDLS and CDR2 YYNGEE. Here the CDR3 reads CASSVQGNYGYTF. Written as DNA, the CDR3 is TGTGCCAGCAGCGTACAGGGGAACTATGGCTACACCTTC.

The CDR3 sequence is CASSQGQGTGNTIYF. The CDR3, as DNA: TGTGCCAGCAGCCAAGGACAGGGGACTGGAAACACCATATATTTT. This chain joins TRBV3-1 (or the pseudogene TRBV3-2) and TRBJ1-3; 8 bases map to TRBD1. Germline values: CDR1 LGHDT, CDR2 YNNKEL (reference sequence). CDR3 length: 15 amino acids. The ends lost 1 base at V and 2 bases at J; junction bases unmatched: 1.

The chain recombines TRBV9 with TRBJ2-5, with D hard to call. V shed 1 base and J shed 1 base, with 8 bases lying between them. The germline V gene encodes CDR1 SGDLS and CDR2 YYNGEE. The CDR3 loop spans 14 amino acids. This CDR3 reads CASSVRNSQETQYF. The CDR3, as DNA: TGTGCCAGCAGCGTAAGGAACAGCCAAGAGACCCAGTACTTC.

This chain connects TRBV24-1 to TRBJ2-5; tentatively, D is TRBD1 (6 bases). Trimming pared 4 bases from V and 4 bases from J, leaving 30 bases between. The CDR3 length is 20 residues. Germline assignment: CDR1 KGHDR and CDR2 SFDVKD. CDR3 sequence: CATSDPYISRAGGAGETQYF. In nucleotides, the CDR3 is TGTGCCACCAGTGACCCTTATATCTCTCGAGCTGGGGGCGCGGGAGAGACCCAGTACTTC.

The rearrangement joins TRBV7-3 to TRBJ2-2; 8 bases align to TRBD2. CDR3 length: 16 residues. Per the germline V gene, CDR1 is SGHTA and CDR2 is FQGTGA. The junction had 4 bases not matched to a gene; V was cut back by 3 bases and J by 1 base. CDR3 nucleotide sequence: TGTGCCAGCAGCTTGCGTCTAGCGGGGAACACCGGGGAGCTGTTTTTT. This gives the protein CASSLRLAGNTGELFF.

This clone was seen a handful of times. The chain is built from TRBV11-3 and TRBJ2-2, with D tentatively TRBD1 (5 bases). Germline V gene data show CDR1 as SGHNT and CDR2 as YENEEA. The germline V and J ends were trimmed by 3 bases and 0 bases, with 8 bases remaining between them. This CDR3 contains 15 residues. Written as DNA, the CDR3 is TGTGCCAGCAGCTTCAGGACAACGAACACCGGGGAGCTGTTTTTT. Amino acid sequence: CASSFRTTNTGELFF.